This TCR beta chain was documented in a study of T cells in Graves' hyperthyroidism and ophthalmopathy. Study-wide background: Upon initial diagnosis and before any treatment, peripheral blood was collected.

Using around 10 ml of fresh peripheral blood, PBMCs were prepared. This clonotype was observed at least ten times. Germline V gene data show CDR1 as GTSNPN and CDR2 as SVGIG (reference sequence). The CDR3 is 13 residues long. The source material, RNA transcripts, was used to amplify TCR beta CDR3 regions. The HTBI primer set drove a first-round RT-PCR of the TCR CDR3. TCRdb analysed the multiplex PCR reads with MiXCR anew, one entry per CDR3 protein. The table lists around 600,000 distinct CDR3 sequences, around 15% of them singletons. The TCR originated in a woman aged 45-65 years with Graves' ophthalmopathy. The chain has TRBV30 and TRBJ2-1; the match to TRBD1 covers 8 bases. Sequences were obtained from blood. The CDR3, as DNA: TGTGCATATACCGGGACAGGCCTCAATGAGCAGTTCTTC. Translation gives CAYTGTGLNEQFF.